Listed here are 19 T cell receptor beta chains from one sample, sequenced in a study of cytomegalovirus exposure and HLA in healthy donors. Primers included in the PCR were 60 Vbeta and 13 Jbeta primers. TCRdb keeps only in-frame clones here, not all; method: immunoSEQ multiplex PCR. The sample gives some 250,000 clones, 82% of which show up once; 5% to 6.5% is in the top ten. Sequencing was done on a sample of PBMCs. Receptors originate from a woman in her thirties or forties in good health and CMV-seropositive.

The chain joins TRBV25-1 to TRBJ2-2; 7 nucleotides match TRBD1. The CDR3 is made up of 17 amino acids. V was pared by 2 bases and J by 5 bases, with 11 bases of the junction left unmatched. The germline V gene encodes CDR1 MGHDK and CDR2 SYGVNS. CDR3 sequence (DNA): TGTGCCAGCAGTGAAATGGGAAGACAGGGTATGACCGGGGAGCTGTTTTTT. Protein: CASSEMGRQGMTGELFF.

This clone was observed once. The rearrangement uses TRBV7-9 and TRBJ1-1; D remains unclear. The V and J ends lost 7 bases and 4 bases respectively, with 13 bases between them. Germline V gene lookup returns CDR1 SEHNR and CDR2 FQNEAQ (reference sequence). The CDR3 totals 13 residues. CDR3 DNA sequence: TGTGCCAGCACCGAGGCCGGAGCCACTGAAGCTTTCTTT. Its protein product is CASTEAGATEAFF.

The J gene is TRBJ1-1, the V gene TRBV4-1; D is undetermined. There are 15 residues in the CDR3. Trimming took off 3 bases at V and 1 base at J, with 12 bases between the two ends. Germline V gives CDR1 MGHRA, CDR2 YSYEKL. Here the CDR3 DNA reads TGCGCCAGCAGCCAGATGGGCCCCAGGAACACTGAAGCTTTCTTT. This sequence encodes CASSQMGPRNTEAFF.

The CDR3 coding sequence is TGCGCCAGCAGCTTAGCGGGTATGAATGAGCAGTTCTTC. It yields the protein CASSLAGMNEQFF. The rearrangement joins TRBV5-1 to TRBJ2-1; TRBD2 might be the D (6 bases). Germline V lookup: CDR1 SGHRS, CDR2 YFSETQ. This CDR3 has 13 amino acids. The V and J ends lost 2 bases and 7 bases respectively, with 10 bases between them. Complete variable domain (other parts from reference TRBV5-1 and TRBJ2-1): KAGVTQTPRYLIKTRGQQVTLSCSPISGHRSVSWYQQTPGQGLQFLFEYFSETQRNKGNFPGRFSGRQFSNSRSEMNVSTLELGDSALYLCASSLAGMNEQFFGPGTRLTVL.

This clone came up a few times. This rearrangement joins TRBV7-6 to TRBJ1-4, with TRBD1 as a possible D gene (5 bases). CDR3 length: 14 amino acids. Looked up from germline, CDR1 is SGHVS and CDR2 is FNYEAQ. Trimming removed 2 bases at V and 6 bases at J, with 10 bases between. CDR3 amino acids: CASSLNGADEKLFF. The CDR3 bases are TGTGCCAGCAGCTTAAATGGGGCTGATGAAAAACTGTTTTTT.

The V gene is TRBV19, the J gene TRBJ1-1; 7 positions match TRBD1. CDR3 size: 14 residues. V lost 3 bases to trimming and J lost 4 bases; unmatched junction nucleotides: 5. Germline CDR1 reads LNHDA; CDR2 reads SQIVND (reference sequence). The CDR3 reads CASSIETGLTEAFF. The CDR3 DNA reads as TGTGCCAGTAGTATCGAGACAGGGCTCACTGAAGCTTTCTTT.

This clone appeared a few times. V gene TRBV4-2 combines with J gene TRBJ2-5; D is perhaps TRBD1 (6 bases). The DNA end favors TRBJ2-7, so the J call may be wrong. Germline assignment: CDR1 LGHNA and CDR2 YNFKEQ. The CDR3 totals 15 residues. CDR3 sequence reads: CASSQDRGLTYEQYF. The CDR3 DNA sequence: TGTGCCAGCAGCCAAGACAGGGGTCTTACTTACGAGCAGTACTTC.

J is TRBJ2-5 and V is TRBV10-3; the match to TRBD2 covers 14 bases. CDR1 ENHRY and CDR2 SYGVKD come from the germline V gene. The CDR3 length is 16 residues. The V gene end was trimmed by 6 bases and the J gene end by 3 bases; junction bases not matched to a gene: 6. The CDR3 bases are TGTGCCATCAGAGCTACGGGACTAGCGGGAGAAGAGACCCAGTACTTC. This encodes CAIRATGLAGEETQYF.

The chain combines TRBV27 with TRBJ2-7; possibly TRBD2 for D (5 bases). V lost 5 bases to trimming and J lost 5 bases, with 25 bases between them. Germline V CDR1 and CDR2: MNHEY, SMNVEV (reference sequence). The CDR3 runs 17 residues. The CDR3, as DNA: TGTGCCAGCAGTCTCATGCGCCAGCGGCGTATTCCCCACGAGCAGTACTTC. This translates into CASSLMRQRRIPHEQYF.

The rearrangement joins TRBV4-1 to TRBJ1-5; perhaps TRBD1 as D (6 bases). Germline V lookup: CDR1 MGHRA, CDR2 YSYEKL. This CDR3 spans 15 amino acids. Trimming removed 5 bases at V and 4 bases at J, with 15 bases between. The CDR3 bases are TGCGCCAGCAGCTTCCAACAGGGCGGGAATCAGCCCCAGCATTTT. Amino acid sequence: CASSFQQGGNQPQHF.

V usage is TRBV4-3 and J usage is TRBJ2-1, with 8 bases aligning to TRBD2. V shed 0 bases, J shed 3 bases, and the junction held 4 bases outside the gene matches. This CDR3 is built from 16 residues. From germline, CDR1 is LGHNA and CDR2 YSLEER. Written as DNA, the CDR3 is TGCGCCAGCAGCCAAGATCCTAGCGGGCTCTACAATGAGCAGTTCTTC. It encodes CASSQDPSGLYNEQFF.

Notes on this clone: The sample contains more than one DNA sequence encoding this CDR3. The chain recombines TRBV6-5 with TRBJ1-1, with TRBD1 as a possible D gene (5 bases). Germline values: CDR1 MNHEY, CDR2 SVGAGI. The CDR3 contains 14 residues. The V gene lost 0 bases and the J gene lost 1 base, with 6 bases spanning the gap. The CDR3 DNA reads TGTGCCAGCAGTTACTCAAGGGGGAACACTGAAGCTTTCTTT. This encodes CASSYSRGNTEAFF.

V gene TRBV28 combines with J gene TRBJ1-2, with TRBD1 matching 7 bases. J gave up 4 bases and V 4 bases, and 9 bases lay outside the gene matches. Germline V gives CDR1 MDHEN, CDR2 SYDVKM. CDR3 size: 15 residues. The CDR3 DNA follows: TGTGCCAGCAGTTCCCAAGACGGGACAGTCTATGGCTACACCTTC. Amino acids: CASSSQDGTVYGYTF.

This chain joins TRBV2 and TRBJ2-1, with D perhaps TRBD2 (5 bases). The germline V gene encodes CDR1 SNHLY and CDR2 FYNNEI. V was trimmed by 5 bases and J by 0 bases, leaving 8 bases between them. The CDR3 runs 14 residues. DNA for the CDR3: TGTGCCAGCAGTCGAGGGAGCTCCTACAATGAGCAGTTCTTC. Protein product: CASSRGSSYNEQFF.

There are a few counts of this clone. V gene TRBV29-1 combines with J gene TRBJ2-5; 8 bases are shared with TRBD2. Germline V gene sequence: CDR1 SQVTM, CDR2 ANQGSEA. V gave up 6 bases and J gave up 6 bases; unmatched junction bases: 9. The CDR3 covers 13 residues. The DNA of the CDR3 is TGCAGCGTCACCCCGGGAGGGTTGAAGACCCAGTACTTC. As protein: CSVTPGGLKTQYF.

The chain links TRBV6-4 to TRBJ1-2; D perhaps matches TRBD1 (5 bases). Trimming cost V 2 bases and J 3 bases, with 7 bases left between them. Germline CDR1 MRHNA, CDR2 SNTAGT. The CDR3 is 13 amino acids. CDR3 sequence reads: CASSDGGDYGYTF. In DNA, the CDR3 is TGTGCCAGCAGTGACGGAGGGGACTATGGCTACACCTTC.

The CDR3 loop reads CASSLLADNTGELFF. In nucleotides, the CDR3 is TGTGCCAGCAGTCTACTAGCGGATAACACCGGGGAGCTGTTTTTT. The rearrangement joins TRBV2 to TRBJ2-2, with TRBD2 matching 8 bases. J was trimmed by 2 bases and V by 5 bases; bases with no gene match: 4. The CDR3 is 15 amino acids. CDR1 and CDR2 (germline): SNHLY, FYNNEI.

The chain carries TRBV30 and TRBJ1-5; TRBD1 might be the D (5 bases). The V end was cut by 1 base, the J end by 0 bases, with 7 bases between. The CDR3 loop spans 14 amino acids. CDR1 GTSNPN and CDR2 SVGIG come from the germline V gene (reference sequence). CDR3 sequence reads: CAWSEQVSNQPQHF. The CDR3 DNA reads TGTGCCTGGAGTGAACAGGTTAGCAATCAGCCCCAGCATTTT.

V usage is TRBV6-6 and J usage is TRBJ2-7, with 10 bases fitting TRBD2. After removal of 4 bases from V and 0 bases from J, the junction contained 3 bases not matched to a gene. This CDR3 spans 15 amino acids. The germline gives CDR1 MNHNY, CDR2 SVGAGI (reference sequence). CDR3 in amino acids: CASSSWTSGSYEQYF. CDR3 bases: TGTGCCAGCAGTTCGTGGACTAGCGGCTCCTACGAGCAGTACTTC.